The 4 T cell receptor beta chains below all came from one sample that was sequenced in a study of blood T cells in healthy people across ages. Primed by a sample-barcoded 5' primer and a J-beta primer mix, a second PCR proceeded for 7 to 11 cycles. MiXCR was run by TCRdb on the 5' RACE reads, yielding one entry per CDR3 protein. The data contain 800,000 or so distinct CDR3 sequences, just under 25% of them seen just once; the ten biggest clones take up around 3.6%. These data also formed part of another study, on T cells of mothers and their children.

The sequencing sample was made of blood. These receptors all come from a boy younger than 18 in good health.

The chain combines TRBV21-1 with TRBJ2-7; the table's TRBD1 call for D was not verified on the DNA. TRBV21-1 is classified as a pseudogene. This CDR3 comprises 17 residues. The CDR3 reads CASSTHHGTGQPYEQYF. In DNA, the CDR3 is TGTGCCAGCAGCACACACCACGGGACAGGACAACCCTACGAGCAGTACTTC.

J is TRBJ1-2 and V is TRBV2; D gene unclear. This CDR3 has 14 amino acids. Germline V gene sequence: CDR1 SNHLY, CDR2 FYNNEI. The V and J ends lost 4 bases and 3 bases respectively, with 12 bases between them. CDR3 sequence reads: CASSVEPRYYGYTF. The CDR3 nucleotides read TGTGCCAGCAGTGTGGAGCCAAGGTACTATGGCTACACCTTC.

V is TRBV6-6 and J is TRBJ1-5; D unresolved. This CDR3 spans 14 amino acids. Germline values: CDR1 MNHNY, CDR2 SVGAGI (reference sequence). V was cut by 8 bases and J by 0 bases, with 11 bases left in between. The CDR3 spells CASVPADSNQPQHF. CDR3 coding DNA: TGTGCCAGCGTACCCGCGGATAGCAATCAGCCCCAGCATTTT.

The chain employs TRBV2 and TRBJ1-1; 7 bases match TRBD1. J lost 1 base, V lost 6 bases, and 5 bases had no gene match. CDR1 and CDR2 from the germline V gene are SNHLY and FYNNEI. CDR3 length: 14 residues. The CDR3 nucleotides read TGTGCCAGCAGCGTCGACAGGGCGAACACTGAAGCTTTCTTT. Residues: CASSVDRANTEAFF.